What follows are 10 T cell receptor beta chains derived from one specimen sequenced in a study of CD4 T cells in relation to SARS-CoV-2 and coronaviruses. For these TCRs, the target antigens are not known. Unexposed donor CD4+ T cells date from about 2010-2018, before the COVID-19 pandemic. CD4+ T cells were isolated from the cells after 10 days of culture. The data were produced by immunoSEQ multiplex PCR, yet TCRdb's version contains in-frame clones alone and is incomplete. The data contain some 16,000 clones, roughly 85% of them seen just once; the ten biggest clones take up about 40%. Material for sequencing was CD4+ T cells from PBMCs, cultured in vitro. The origin of the receptors is a human donor in good health.

This sequence joins TRBV10-3 and TRBJ1-1; D call uncertain. The CDR3 loop spans 14 amino acids. The V and J ends lost 4 bases and 2 bases respectively, with 11 bases between them. The V gene's germline CDR1 is ENHRY and CDR2 SYGVKD. For the CDR3, the DNA is TGTGCCATCAGTGCGCTCTTGGTTAACACTGAAGCTTTCTTT. Translated: CAISALLVNTEAFF.

V gene TRBV25-1 combines with J gene TRBJ2-7; TRBD1 aligns across 9 bases. The V gene end was trimmed by 6 bases and the J gene end by 0 bases; junction bases not matched to a gene: 6. Germline V lookup: CDR1 MGHDK, CDR2 SYGVNS. The CDR3 contains 15 residues. CDR3 in amino acids: CASRKTGGSSYEQYF. CDR3 nucleotides: TGTGCCAGCAGAAAGACAGGGGGGAGCTCCTACGAGCAGTACTTC.

The chain joins TRBV6-5 to TRBJ1-1; no firm D call. Trimming left V 4 bases short and J 1 base short, with 10 bases between. CDR3 size: 14 residues. Germline V CDR1 and CDR2: MNHEY, SVGAGI. The CDR3 loop reads CASSSGRRNTEAFF. The CDR3 region has the DNA TGTGCCAGCAGTTCCGGGAGGAGGAACACTGAAGCTTTCTTT.

The chain links TRBV5-6 to TRBJ1-1, with D possibly matching TRBD1 (6 bases). The CDR3 spans 17 residues. Looked up from germline, CDR1 is SGHDT and CDR2 is YYEEEE. The V gene lost 1 base and the J gene lost 5 bases, with 21 bases spanning the gap. The CDR3 DNA reads as TGTGCCAGCAGCTTGAATTCTGGTAGGGGGATCCGGACTGAAGCTTTCTTT. Amino acid sequence: CASSLNSGRGIRTEAFF.

This rearrangement joins TRBV5-1 to TRBJ2-3, with D tentatively TRBD1 (6 bases). This CDR3 is built from 15 residues. Germline V lookup: CDR1 SGHRS, CDR2 YFSETQ. The V end was cut by 3 bases, the J end by 6 bases, with 17 bases between. For the CDR3, the DNA is TGCGCCAGCAGCTCGACAGGTATCGCGGTGGATACGCAGTATTTT. Translating it yields CASSSTGIAVDTQYF.

J is TRBJ2-1 and V is TRBV20-1, with no clear D. The CDR3 sequence is 11 residues long. V shed 2 bases and J shed 14 bases, with 13 bases lying between them. Germline CDR1 reads DFQATT; CDR2 reads SNEGSKA (reference sequence). CDR3 sequence reads: CSARYPSEEFF. The CDR3 coding sequence is TGCAGTGCTAGATATCCGTCAGAGGAGTTCTTC.

The V and J genes are TRBV5-6 and TRBJ2-7, with TRBD1 identical over 12 bases. Trimming cost V 4 bases and J 4 bases; bases outside gene matches: 3. This CDR3 comprises 14 residues. Germline CDR1 is SGHDT and CDR2 is YYEEEE. The CDR3 DNA sequence: TGTGCCAGCAGCGTGGGACAGGGGGCATACGAGCAGTACTTC. As protein: CASSVGQGAYEQYF.

V and J are TRBV20-1 and TRBJ2-7; D possibly corresponds to TRBD1 (6 bases). Germline V CDR1 and CDR2: DFQATT, SNEGSKA (reference sequence). The CDR3 consists of 11 residues. With 4 bases removed from V and 6 bases from J, the gap between germline ends came to 10 bases. The CDR3 protein is CSATQGLEQYF. CDR3 nucleotide sequence: TGCAGTGCTACTCAGGGGCTCGAGCAGTACTTC.

The chain links TRBV11-2 to TRBJ2-3, with D possibly called TRBD1 or TRBD2 (5 bases each). Germline assignment: CDR1 SGHAT and CDR2 FQNNGV. CDR3 length: 14 amino acids. Trimming stripped 0 bases from V and 2 bases from J, with 6 bases between. CDR3 residues: CASSLEGPTDTQYF. For the CDR3, the DNA is TGTGCCAGCAGCTTAGAGGGACCCACAGATACGCAGTATTTT.

Written as DNA, the CDR3 is TGTGCCAGCAGCGTAGCTCCCGATCTAGGGCCCGGGGAGCTGTTTTTT. It translates to CASSVAPDLGPGELFF. The chain couples TRBV9 to TRBJ2-2; D is undetermined. The CDR3 loop spans 16 amino acids. The V gene's germline CDR1 is SGDLS and CDR2 YYNGEE. V shed 0 bases and J shed 6 bases, with 15 bases lying between them.